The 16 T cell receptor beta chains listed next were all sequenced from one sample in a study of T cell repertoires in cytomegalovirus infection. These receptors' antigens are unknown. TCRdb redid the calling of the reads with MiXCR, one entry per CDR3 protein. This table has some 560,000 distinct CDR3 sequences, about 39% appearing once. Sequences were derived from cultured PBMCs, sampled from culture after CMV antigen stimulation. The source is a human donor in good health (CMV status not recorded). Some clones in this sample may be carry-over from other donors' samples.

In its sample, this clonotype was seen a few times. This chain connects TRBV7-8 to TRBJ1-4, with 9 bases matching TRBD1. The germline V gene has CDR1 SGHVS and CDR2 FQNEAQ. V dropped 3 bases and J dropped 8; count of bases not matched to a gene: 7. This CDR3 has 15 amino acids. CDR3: CASSFTGGIGEKLFF. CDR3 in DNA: TGTGCCAGCAGCTTTACAGGGGGCATTGGGGAAAAACTGTTTTTT. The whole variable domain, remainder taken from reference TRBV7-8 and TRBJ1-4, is GAGVSQSPRYKVAKRGQDVALRCDPISGHVSLFWYQQALGQGPEFLTYFQNEAQLDKSGLPSDRFFAERPEGSVSTLKIQRTQQEDSAVYLCASSFTGGIGEKLFFGSGTQLSVL.

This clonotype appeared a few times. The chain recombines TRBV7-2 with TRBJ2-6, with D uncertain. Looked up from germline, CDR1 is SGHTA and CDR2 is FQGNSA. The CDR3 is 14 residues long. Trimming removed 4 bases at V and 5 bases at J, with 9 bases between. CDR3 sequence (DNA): TGTGCCAGCAGCTATGGACCAAGGGCCAACGTCCTGACTTTC. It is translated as CASSYGPRANVLTF. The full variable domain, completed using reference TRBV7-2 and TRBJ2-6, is GAGVSQSPSNKVTEKGKDVELRCDPISGHTALYWYRQSLGQGLEFLIYFQGNSAPDKSGLPSDRFSAERTGGSVSTLTIQRTQQEDSAVYLCASSYGPRANVLTFGAGSRLTVL.

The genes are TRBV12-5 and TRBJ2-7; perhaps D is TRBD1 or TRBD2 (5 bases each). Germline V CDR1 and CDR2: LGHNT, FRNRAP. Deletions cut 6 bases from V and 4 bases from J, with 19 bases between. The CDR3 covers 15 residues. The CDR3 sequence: CASGPGGGMSYEQYF. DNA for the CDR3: TGTGCTAGTGGCCCTGGTGGGGGTATGTCTTACGAGCAGTACTTC. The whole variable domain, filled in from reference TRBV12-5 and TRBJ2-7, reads DARVTQTPRHKVTEMGQEVTMRCQPILGHNTVFWYRQTMMQGLELLAYFRNRAPLDDSGMPKDRFSAEMPDATLATLKIQPSEPRDSAVYFCASGPGGGMSYEQYFGPGTRLTVT.

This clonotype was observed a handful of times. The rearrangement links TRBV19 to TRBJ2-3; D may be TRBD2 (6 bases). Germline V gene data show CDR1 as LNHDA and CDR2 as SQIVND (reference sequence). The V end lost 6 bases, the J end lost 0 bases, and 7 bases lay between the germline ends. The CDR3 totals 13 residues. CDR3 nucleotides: TGTGCCAGTAGGGAGGGAAGCACAGATACGCAGTATTTT. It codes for CASREGSTDTQYF.

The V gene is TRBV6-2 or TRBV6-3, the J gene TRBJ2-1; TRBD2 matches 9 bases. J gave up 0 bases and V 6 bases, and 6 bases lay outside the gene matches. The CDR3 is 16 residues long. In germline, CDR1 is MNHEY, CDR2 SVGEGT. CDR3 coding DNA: TGTGCCAGCAGACCTAGCGGGACAAGCTCCTACAATGAGCAGTTCTTC. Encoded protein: CASRPSGTSSYNEQFF.

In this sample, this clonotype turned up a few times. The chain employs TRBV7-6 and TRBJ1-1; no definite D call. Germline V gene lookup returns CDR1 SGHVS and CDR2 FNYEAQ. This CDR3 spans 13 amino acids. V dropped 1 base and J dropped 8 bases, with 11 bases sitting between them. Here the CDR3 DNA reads TGTGCCAGCAGCTTAGTCCTGGCGGTGGAAGCTTTCTTT. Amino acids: CASSLVLAVEAFF.

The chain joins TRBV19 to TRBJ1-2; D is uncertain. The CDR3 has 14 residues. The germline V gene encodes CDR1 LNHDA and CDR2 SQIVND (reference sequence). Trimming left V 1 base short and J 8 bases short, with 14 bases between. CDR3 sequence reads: CASSIGERSGGYTF. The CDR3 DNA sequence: TGTGCCAGTAGTATAGGAGAACGGAGTGGGGGCTACACCTTC.

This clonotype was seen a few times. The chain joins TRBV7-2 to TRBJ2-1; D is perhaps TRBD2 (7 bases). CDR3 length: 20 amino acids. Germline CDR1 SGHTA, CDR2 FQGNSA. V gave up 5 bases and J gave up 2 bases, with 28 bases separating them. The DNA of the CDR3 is TGTGCCAGCAGCACCCGGGGCACAGGGAGGGGGGGGGGTACCTACAATGAGCAGTTCTTC. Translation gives CASSTRGTGRGGGTYNEQFF.

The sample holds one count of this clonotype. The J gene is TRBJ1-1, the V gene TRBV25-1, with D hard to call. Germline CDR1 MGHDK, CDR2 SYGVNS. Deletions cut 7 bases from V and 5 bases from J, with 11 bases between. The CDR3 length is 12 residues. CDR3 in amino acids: CASTSGGTEAFF. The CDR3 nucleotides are TGTGCCAGCACGTCGGGTGGGACTGAAGCTTTCTTT.

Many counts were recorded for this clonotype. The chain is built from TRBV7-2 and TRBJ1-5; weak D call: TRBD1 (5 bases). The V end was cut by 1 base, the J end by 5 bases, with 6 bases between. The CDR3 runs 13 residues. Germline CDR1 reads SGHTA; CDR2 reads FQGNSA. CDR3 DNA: TGTGCCAGCAGCTTAGTCAGGGATCAGCCCCAGCATTTT. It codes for CASSLVRDQPQHF.

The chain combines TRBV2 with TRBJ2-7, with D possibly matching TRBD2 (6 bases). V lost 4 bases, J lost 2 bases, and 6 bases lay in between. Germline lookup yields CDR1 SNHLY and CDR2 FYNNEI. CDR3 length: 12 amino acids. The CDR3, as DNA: TGTGCCAGCAGTGGGGAGGCCTACGAGCAGTACTTC. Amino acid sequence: CASSGEAYEQYF.

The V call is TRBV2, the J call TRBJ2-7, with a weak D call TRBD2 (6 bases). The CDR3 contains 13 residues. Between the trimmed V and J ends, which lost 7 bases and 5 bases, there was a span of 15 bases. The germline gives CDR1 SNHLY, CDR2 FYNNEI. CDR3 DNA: TGTGCCAGCAACGACGGGAGAGGCGACGAGCAGTACTTC. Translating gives CASNDGRGDEQYF. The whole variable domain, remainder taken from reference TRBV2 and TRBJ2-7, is EPEVTQTPSHQVTQMGQEVILRCVPISNHLYFYWYRQILGQKVEFLVSFYNNEISEKSEIFDDQFSVERPDGSNFTLKIRSTKLEDSAMYFCASNDGRGDEQYFGPGTRLTVT.

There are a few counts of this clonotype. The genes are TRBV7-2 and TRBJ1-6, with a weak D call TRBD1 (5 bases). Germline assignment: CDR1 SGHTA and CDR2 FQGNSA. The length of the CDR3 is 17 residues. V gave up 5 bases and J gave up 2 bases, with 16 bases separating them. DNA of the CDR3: TGTGCCAGCAGCCCTACCTGGGTGGGGGCCTATAATTCACCCCTCCACTTT. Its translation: CASSPTWVGAYNSPLHF.

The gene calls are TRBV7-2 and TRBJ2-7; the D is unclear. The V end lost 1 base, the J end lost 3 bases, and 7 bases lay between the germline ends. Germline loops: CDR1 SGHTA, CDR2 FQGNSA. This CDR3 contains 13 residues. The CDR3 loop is CASSLGVRYEQYF. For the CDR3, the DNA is TGTGCCAGCAGCTTAGGAGTCCGCTACGAGCAGTACTTC.

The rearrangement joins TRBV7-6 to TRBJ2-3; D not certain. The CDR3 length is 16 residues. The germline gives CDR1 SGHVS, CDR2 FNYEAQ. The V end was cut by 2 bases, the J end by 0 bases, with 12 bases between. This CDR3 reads CASSLYARSSTDTQYF. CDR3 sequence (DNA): TGTGCCAGCAGCTTATACGCGCGTTCTAGCACAGATACGCAGTATTTT.

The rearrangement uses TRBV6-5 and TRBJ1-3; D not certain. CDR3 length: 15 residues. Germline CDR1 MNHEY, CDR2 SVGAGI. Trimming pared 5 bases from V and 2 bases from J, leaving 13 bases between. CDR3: CASSDLGITGNTIYF. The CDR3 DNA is TGTGCCAGCAGTGATCTGGGGATAACTGGAAACACCATATATTTT.